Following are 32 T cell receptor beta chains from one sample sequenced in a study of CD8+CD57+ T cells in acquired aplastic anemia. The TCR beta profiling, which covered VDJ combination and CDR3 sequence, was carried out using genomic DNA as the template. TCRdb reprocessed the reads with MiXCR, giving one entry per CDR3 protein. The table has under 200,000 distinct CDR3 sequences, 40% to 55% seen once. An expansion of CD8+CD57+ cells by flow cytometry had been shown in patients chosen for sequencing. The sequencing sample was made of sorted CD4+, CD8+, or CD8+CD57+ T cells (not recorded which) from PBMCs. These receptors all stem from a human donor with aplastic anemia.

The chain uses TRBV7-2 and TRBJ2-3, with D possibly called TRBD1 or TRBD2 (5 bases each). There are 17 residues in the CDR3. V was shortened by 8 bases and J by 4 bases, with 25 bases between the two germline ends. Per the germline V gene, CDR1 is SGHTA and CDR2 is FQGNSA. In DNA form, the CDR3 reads TGTGCCAGCCGGATCGACAGAGGGGCGCCGAATTCAGATACGCAGTATTTT. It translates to CASRIDRGAPNSDTQYF.

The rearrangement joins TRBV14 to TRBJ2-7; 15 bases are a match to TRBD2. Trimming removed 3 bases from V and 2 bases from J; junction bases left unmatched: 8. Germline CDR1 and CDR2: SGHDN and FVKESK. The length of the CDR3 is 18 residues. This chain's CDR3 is CASSQRTSGGATPYEQYF. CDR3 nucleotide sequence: TGTGCCAGCAGCCAGCGGACTAGCGGGGGGGCCACGCCCTACGAGCAGTACTTC.

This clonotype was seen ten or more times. The CDR3 reads CSASPGRGGLALHF. CDR3 sequence (DNA): TGCAGTGCTTCGCCGGGACGGGGGGGATTGGCCCTCCACTTT. V usage is TRBV20-1 and J usage is TRBJ1-6; perhaps TRBD1 as D (5 bases). There are 14 residues in the CDR3. The germline gives CDR1 DFQATT, CDR2 SNEGSKA (reference sequence). The germline V and J ends were trimmed by 5 bases and 14 bases, with 22 bases remaining between them.

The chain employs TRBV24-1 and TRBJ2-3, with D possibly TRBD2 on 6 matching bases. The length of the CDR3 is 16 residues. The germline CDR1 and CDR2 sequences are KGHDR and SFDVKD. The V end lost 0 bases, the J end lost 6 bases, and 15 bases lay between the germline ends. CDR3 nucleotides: TGTGCCACCAGTGATTTGGGTAGCGGCTCTTCGGATACGCAGTATTTT. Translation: CATSDLGSGSSDTQYF.

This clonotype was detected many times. The CDR3 loop is CASSQEGAYGYTF. Here the CDR3 DNA reads TGTGCCAGCAGCCAGGAGGGGGCCTATGGCTACACCTTC. The J gene is TRBJ1-2, the V gene TRBV6-1; TRBD1 agrees at 7 bases. CDR3 length: 13 residues. The V and J ends lost 6 bases and 4 bases, in that order; junction bases with no gene match: 5. Looked up from germline, CDR1 is MNHNS and CDR2 is SASEGT.

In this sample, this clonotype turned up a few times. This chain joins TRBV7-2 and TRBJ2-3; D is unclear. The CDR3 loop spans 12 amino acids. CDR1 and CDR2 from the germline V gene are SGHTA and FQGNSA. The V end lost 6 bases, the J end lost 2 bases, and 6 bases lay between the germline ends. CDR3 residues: CASRVNTDTQYF. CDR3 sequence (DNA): TGTGCCAGCAGGGTTAACACAGATACGCAGTATTTT.

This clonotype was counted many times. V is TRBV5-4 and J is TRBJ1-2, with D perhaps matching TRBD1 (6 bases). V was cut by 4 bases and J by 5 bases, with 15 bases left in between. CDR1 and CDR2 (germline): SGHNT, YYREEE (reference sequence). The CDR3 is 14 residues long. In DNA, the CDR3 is TGTGCCAGCAGCCCCAAGGACAGCGGATATGGCTACACCTTC. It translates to CASSPKDSGYGYTF.

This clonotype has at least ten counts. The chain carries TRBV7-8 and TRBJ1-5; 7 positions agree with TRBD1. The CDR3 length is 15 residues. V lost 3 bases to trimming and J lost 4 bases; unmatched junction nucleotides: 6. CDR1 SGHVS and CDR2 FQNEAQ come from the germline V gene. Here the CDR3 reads CASSFDPGGNQPQHF. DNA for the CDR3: TGTGCCAGCAGCTTCGACCCAGGGGGGAATCAGCCCCAGCATTTT. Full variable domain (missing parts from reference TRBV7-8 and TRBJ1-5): GAGVSQSPRYKVAKRGQDVALRCDPISGHVSLFWYQQALGQGPEFLTYFQNEAQLDKSGLPSDRFFAERPEGSVSTLKIQRTQQEDSAVYLCASSFDPGGNQPQHFGDGTRLSIL.

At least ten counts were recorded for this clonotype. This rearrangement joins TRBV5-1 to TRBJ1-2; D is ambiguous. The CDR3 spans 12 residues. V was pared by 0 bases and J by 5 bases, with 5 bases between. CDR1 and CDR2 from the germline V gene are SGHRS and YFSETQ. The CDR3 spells CASSLDMYGYTF. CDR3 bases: TGCGCCAGCAGCTTGGACATGTATGGCTACACCTTC.

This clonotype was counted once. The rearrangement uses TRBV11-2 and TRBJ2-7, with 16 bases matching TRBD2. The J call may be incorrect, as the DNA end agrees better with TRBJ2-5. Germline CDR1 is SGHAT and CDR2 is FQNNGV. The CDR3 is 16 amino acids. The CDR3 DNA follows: TGTGCCAGCAGCTTGGGACTAGCGGGGGGGCAAGAGACCCAGTACTTC. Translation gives CASSLGLAGGQETQYF.

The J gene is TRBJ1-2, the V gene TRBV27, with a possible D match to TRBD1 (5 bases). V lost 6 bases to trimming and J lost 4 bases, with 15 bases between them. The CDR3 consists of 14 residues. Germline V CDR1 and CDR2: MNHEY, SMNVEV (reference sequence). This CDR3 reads CASSQRGPIYGYTF. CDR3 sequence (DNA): TGTGCCAGCAGCCAAAGGGGCCCCATCTATGGCTACACCTTC.

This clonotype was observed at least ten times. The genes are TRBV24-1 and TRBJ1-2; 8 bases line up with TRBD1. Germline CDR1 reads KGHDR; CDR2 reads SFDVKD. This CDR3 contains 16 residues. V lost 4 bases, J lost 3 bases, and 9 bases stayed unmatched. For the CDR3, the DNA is TGTGCCACCAGTGACCCTGGACAGGGAGGAGACTATGGCTACACCTTC. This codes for CATSDPGQGGDYGYTF.

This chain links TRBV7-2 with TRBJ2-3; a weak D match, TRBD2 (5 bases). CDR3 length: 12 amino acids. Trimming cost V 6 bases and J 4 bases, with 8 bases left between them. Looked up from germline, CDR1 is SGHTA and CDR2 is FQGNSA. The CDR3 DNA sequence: TGTGCCAGCAGGAAGAGGGCAGATACGCAGTATTTT. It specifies CASRKRADTQYF. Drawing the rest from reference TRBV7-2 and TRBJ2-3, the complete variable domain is GAGVSQSPSNKVTEKGKDVELRCDPISGHTALYWYRQSLGQGLEFLIYFQGNSAPDKSGLPSDRFSAERTGGSVSTLTIQRTQQEDSAVYLCASRKRADTQYFGPGTRLTVL.

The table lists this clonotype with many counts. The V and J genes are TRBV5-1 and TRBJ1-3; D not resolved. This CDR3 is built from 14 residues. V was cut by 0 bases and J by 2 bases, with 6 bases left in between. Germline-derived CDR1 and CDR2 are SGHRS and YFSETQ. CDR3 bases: TGCGCCAGCAGCTTGGGGGTTGCTGGAAACACCATATATTTT. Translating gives CASSLGVAGNTIYF.

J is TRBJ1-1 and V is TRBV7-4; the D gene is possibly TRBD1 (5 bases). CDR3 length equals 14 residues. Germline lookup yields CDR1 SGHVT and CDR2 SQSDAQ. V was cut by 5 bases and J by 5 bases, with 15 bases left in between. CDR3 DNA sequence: TGTGCCAGCAGCGTAGTGAGGGGAGGAACTGAAGCTTTCTTT. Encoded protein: CASSVVRGGTEAFF.

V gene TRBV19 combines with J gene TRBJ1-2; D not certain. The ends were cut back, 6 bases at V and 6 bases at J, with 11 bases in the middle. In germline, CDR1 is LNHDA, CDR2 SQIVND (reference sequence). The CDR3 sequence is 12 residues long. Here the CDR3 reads CASRYSNDGYTF. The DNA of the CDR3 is TGTGCCAGTAGGTATAGCAACGATGGCTACACCTTC.

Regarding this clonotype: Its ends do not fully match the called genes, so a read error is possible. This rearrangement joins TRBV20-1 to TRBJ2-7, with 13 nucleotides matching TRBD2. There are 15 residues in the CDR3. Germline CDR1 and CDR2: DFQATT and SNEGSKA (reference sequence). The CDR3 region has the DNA TGCAGTGCTAGTGACCAAGGGACTAGCGGGACCCCGCGGGCCTTC. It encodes CSASDQGTSGTPRAF.

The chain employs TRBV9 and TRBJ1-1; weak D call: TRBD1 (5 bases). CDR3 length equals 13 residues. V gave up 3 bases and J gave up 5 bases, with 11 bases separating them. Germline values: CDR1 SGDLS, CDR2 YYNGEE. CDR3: CASSAGRTTEAFF. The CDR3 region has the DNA TGTGCCAGCAGCGCAGGGCGCACGACTGAAGCTTTCTTT.

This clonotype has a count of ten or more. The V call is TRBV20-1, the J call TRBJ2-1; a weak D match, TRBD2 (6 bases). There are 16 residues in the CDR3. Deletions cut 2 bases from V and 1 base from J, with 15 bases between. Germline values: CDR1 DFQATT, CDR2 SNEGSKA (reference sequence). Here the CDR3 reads CSARSREFTSYNEQFF. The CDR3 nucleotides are TGCAGTGCTAGAAGTCGGGAGTTCACTTCCTACAATGAGCAGTTCTTC.

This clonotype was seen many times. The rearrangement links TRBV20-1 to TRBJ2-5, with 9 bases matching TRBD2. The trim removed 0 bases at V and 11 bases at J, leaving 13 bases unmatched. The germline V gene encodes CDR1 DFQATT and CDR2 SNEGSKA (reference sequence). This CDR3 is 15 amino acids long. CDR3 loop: CSARDASTSGPPQYF. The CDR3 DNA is TGCAGTGCTAGAGATGCTTCGACTAGCGGCCCGCCACAGTACTTC.

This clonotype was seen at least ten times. As DNA, the CDR3 is TGTGCCAGCAGCTTATATTCCGGACTAGCGGGAGGGCCTAGGTACGAGCAGTACTTC. It encodes CASSLYSGLAGGPRYEQYF. V and J are TRBV7-2 and TRBJ2-7; 15 bases agree with TRBD2. The CDR3 covers 19 residues. The germline gives CDR1 SGHTA, CDR2 FQGNSA. V trimming: 2 bases; J trimming: 4 bases; junction bases outside the gene matches: 12.

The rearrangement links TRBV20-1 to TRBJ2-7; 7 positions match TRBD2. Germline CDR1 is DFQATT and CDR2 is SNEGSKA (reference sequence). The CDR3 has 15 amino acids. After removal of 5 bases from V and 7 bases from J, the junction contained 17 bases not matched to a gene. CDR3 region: CSAASPREALGEQYF. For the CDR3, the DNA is TGCAGTGCTGCCTCGCCTCGGGAGGCCCTAGGGGAGCAGTACTTC.

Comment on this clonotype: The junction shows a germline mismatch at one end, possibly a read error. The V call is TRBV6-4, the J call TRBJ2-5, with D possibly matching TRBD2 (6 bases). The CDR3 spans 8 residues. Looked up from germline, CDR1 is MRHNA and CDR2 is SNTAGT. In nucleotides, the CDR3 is TGTGCCAGAAGGACTAACCTCTTC. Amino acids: CARRTNLF.

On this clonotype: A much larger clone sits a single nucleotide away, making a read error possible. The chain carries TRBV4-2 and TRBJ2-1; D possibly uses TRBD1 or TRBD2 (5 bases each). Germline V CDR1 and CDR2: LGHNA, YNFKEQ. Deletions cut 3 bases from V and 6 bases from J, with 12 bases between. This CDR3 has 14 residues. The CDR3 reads CASSQDWGRNEQFF. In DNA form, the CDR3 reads TGTGCCAGCAGCCAGGACTGGGGCCGCAATGAGCAGTTCTTC.

CDR3 in amino acids: CASSAVGIGTGMNEQYF. CDR3 nucleotide sequence: TGCGCCAGCAGTGCTGTAGGAATCGGGACAGGGATGAACGAGCAGTACTTC. The J gene is TRBJ2-7, the V gene TRBV10-1; 9 positions match TRBD1. Trimming removed 4 bases from V and 5 bases from J; junction bases left unmatched: 15. Germline V lookup: CDR1 WNHNN, CDR2 SYGVQD (reference sequence). The CDR3 sequence is 17 residues long.

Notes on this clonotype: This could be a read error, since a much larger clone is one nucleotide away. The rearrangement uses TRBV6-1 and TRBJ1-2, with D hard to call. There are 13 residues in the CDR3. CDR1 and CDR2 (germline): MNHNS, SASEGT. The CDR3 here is CASRPGLYGGYAF. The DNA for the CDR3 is TGTGCCAGCAGACCCGGGCTTTACGGTGGCTACGCCTTC.

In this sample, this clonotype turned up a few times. CDR3 protein: CSARDGVPLHF. CDR3 nucleotide sequence: TGCAGTGCTAGAGATGGTGTGCCCCTCCACTTT. The chain links TRBV20-1 to TRBJ1-6; no firm D call. V lost 0 bases and J lost 13, with 7 bases in between. Per the germline V gene, CDR1 is DFQATT and CDR2 is SNEGSKA (reference sequence). CDR3 length equals 11 residues.

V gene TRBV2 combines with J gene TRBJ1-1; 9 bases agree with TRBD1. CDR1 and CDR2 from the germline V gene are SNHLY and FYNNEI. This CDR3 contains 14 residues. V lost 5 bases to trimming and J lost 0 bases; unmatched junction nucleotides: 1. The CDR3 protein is CASSRTGVNTEAFF. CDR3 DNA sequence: TGTGCCAGCAGTAGGACAGGGGTGAACACTGAAGCTTTCTTT.

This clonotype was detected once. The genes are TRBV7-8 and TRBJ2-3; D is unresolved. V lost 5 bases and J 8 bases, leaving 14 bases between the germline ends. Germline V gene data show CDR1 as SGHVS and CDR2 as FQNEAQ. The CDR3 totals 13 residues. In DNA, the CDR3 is TGTGCCAGCAGCCCCTCCAAGGGCGCTACGCAGTATTTT. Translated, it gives CASSPSKGATQYF.

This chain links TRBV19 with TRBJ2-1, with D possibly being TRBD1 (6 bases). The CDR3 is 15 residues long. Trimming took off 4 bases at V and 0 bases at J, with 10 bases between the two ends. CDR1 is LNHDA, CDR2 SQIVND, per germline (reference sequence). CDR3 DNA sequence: TGTGCCAGTAGTAAACAGGGAAGCTCCTACAATGAGCAGTTCTTC. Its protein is CASSKQGSSYNEQFF.

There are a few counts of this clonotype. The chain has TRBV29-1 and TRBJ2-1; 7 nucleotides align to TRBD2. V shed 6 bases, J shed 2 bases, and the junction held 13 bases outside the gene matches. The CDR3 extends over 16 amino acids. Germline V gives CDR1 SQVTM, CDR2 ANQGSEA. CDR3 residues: CSVEKLAYTAYNEQFF. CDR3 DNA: TGCAGCGTGGAAAAACTAGCGTACACAGCCTACAATGAGCAGTTCTTC.

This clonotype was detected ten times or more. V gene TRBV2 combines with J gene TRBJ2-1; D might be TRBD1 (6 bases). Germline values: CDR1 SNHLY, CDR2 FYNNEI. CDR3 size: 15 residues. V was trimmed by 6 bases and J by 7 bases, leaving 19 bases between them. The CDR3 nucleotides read TGTGCCAGCAGAAGCCACAGGGTCCCGGGGAATGAGCAGTTCTTC. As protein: CASRSHRVPGNEQFF. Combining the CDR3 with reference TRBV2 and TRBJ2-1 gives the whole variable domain EPEVTQTPSHQVTQMGQEVILRCVPISNHLYFYWYRQILGQKVEFLVSFYNNEISEKSEIFDDQFSVERPDGSNFTLKIRSTKLEDSAMYFCASRSHRVPGNEQFFGPGTRLTVL.